Below, 21 T cell receptor beta chains from the same sample are listed, as sequenced in a study of blood T cell repertoires in COVID-19. Method: immunoSEQ multiplex PCR; TCRdb's copy keeps in-frame clones and lacks some. The sample contains approximately 170,000 clones, about nine tenths of which appear only once. The sequenced material came from peripheral blood. These receptors all come from a man aged 30-40 years with acute or convalescent COVID-19.

This clone occurred once. The chain links TRBV28 to TRBJ1-2; no clear D. Germline V gene lookup returns CDR1 MDHEN and CDR2 SYDVKM. This CDR3 comprises 12 residues. V lost 7 bases, J lost 5 bases, and 11 bases lay in between. The DNA of the CDR3 is TGTGCCAGCAAGGAGATACCTTATGGCTACACCTTC. The encoded protein is CASKEIPYGYTF.

This clone appeared once. This CDR3 reads CASSRLRDKNQPQHF. The CDR3 DNA reads TGTGCCAGTAGTCGACTCCGGGACAAGAATCAGCCCCAGCATTTT. The genes are TRBV19 and TRBJ1-5; weak D call: TRBD1 (6 bases). This CDR3 is built from 15 residues. Germline-derived CDR1 and CDR2 are LNHDA and SQIVND (reference sequence). Trimming stripped 5 bases from V and 4 bases from J, with 15 bases between. The full variable domain, its missing parts supplied by reference TRBV19 and TRBJ1-5, is DGGITQSPKYLFRKEGQNVTLSCEQNLNHDAMYWYRQDPGQGLRLIYYSQIVNDFQKGDIAEGYSVSREKKESFPLTVTSAQKNPTAFYLCASSRLRDKNQPQHFGDGTRLSIL.

The chain has TRBV10-3 and TRBJ1-2; weak D call: TRBD1 (6 bases). The CDR3 runs 14 residues. Germline assignment: CDR1 ENHRY and CDR2 SYGVKD. The V end lost 2 bases, the J end lost 6 bases, and 13 bases lay between the germline ends. The CDR3 nucleotides are TGTGCCATCAGTGAGAGGGACACACGTGATGGCTACACCTTC. Translating it yields CAISERDTRDGYTF.

The rearrangement links TRBV7-9 to TRBJ2-1, with D possibly matching TRBD2 (5 bases). The CDR3 totals 16 residues. The V end was cut by 6 bases, the J end by 9 bases, with 24 bases between. Per germline, CDR1 SEHNR and CDR2 FQNEAQ (reference sequence). The CDR3 region has the DNA TGTGCCAGCAGTTTCAATGGAGCGGATTCGTTTCTTGAGCAGTTCTTC. It specifies CASSFNGADSFLEQFF.

The chain carries TRBV5-6 and TRBJ2-1, with D hard to call. Trimming shortened V by 4 bases and J by 0 bases, and 8 bases separated the two germline ends. The CDR3 has 14 amino acids. Germline assignment: CDR1 SGHDT and CDR2 YYEEEE. The CDR3 sequence is CASSKRNSYNEQFF. CDR3 sequence (DNA): TGTGCCAGCAGCAAGAGGAACTCCTACAATGAGCAGTTCTTC.

The chain couples TRBV6-5 to TRBJ1-2; 8 nucleotides agree with TRBD1. From germline, CDR1 is MNHEY and CDR2 SVGAGI. The CDR3 is 12 residues long. Trimming took 7 bases from V and 4 from J; bases not matched to a gene: 2. CDR3 nucleotides: TGTGCCAGCAAGACAGGGGCCTATGGCTACACCTTC. It is translated as CASKTGAYGYTF.

The chain carries TRBV7-2 and TRBJ1-1; D not resolved. V dropped 2 bases and J dropped 7 bases, with 5 bases sitting between them. The CDR3 loop spans 11 amino acids. Germline values: CDR1 SGHTA, CDR2 FQGNSA. CDR3 in amino acids: CASSLLNEAFF. In DNA form, the CDR3 reads TGTGCCAGCAGCTTATTAAATGAAGCTTTCTTT.

This chain uses TRBV19 with TRBJ2-2, with 7 bases identical to TRBD1. The CDR3 sequence is 16 residues long. Germline V lookup: CDR1 LNHDA, CDR2 SQIVND (reference sequence). The junction had 9 bases not matched to a gene; V was cut back by 3 bases and J by 5 bases. CDR3 in amino acids: CASSIPMTGPTGELFF. CDR3 in DNA: TGTGCCAGTAGTATCCCCATGACAGGGCCAACCGGGGAGCTGTTTTTT.

This clone has a handful of counts. V gene TRBV3-1 (or the pseudogene TRBV3-2) combines with J gene TRBJ2-7; 9 positions agree with TRBD2. Germline lookup yields CDR1 LGHDT and CDR2 YNNKEL (reference sequence). The CDR3 is made up of 14 amino acids. V lost 4 bases, J lost 6 bases, and 7 bases stayed unmatched. CDR3 region: CASSPLSSGTEQYF. As DNA, the CDR3 is TGTGCCAGCAGCCCTCTCTCTAGCGGGACCGAGCAGTACTTC.

The chain combines TRBV30 with TRBJ2-1; D unclear. Germline values: CDR1 GTSNPN, CDR2 SVGIG (reference sequence). CDR3 size: 12 residues. V dropped 1 base and J dropped 10 bases, with 11 bases sitting between them. The CDR3 here is CAWSAGGAEQFF. The DNA of the CDR3 is TGTGCCTGGAGTGCCGGTGGAGCAGAGCAGTTCTTC.

For the CDR3, the DNA is TGTGCCAGCACGGCAGGGCCCTCACCCCTCCACTTT. Translating gives CASTAGPSPLHF. J is TRBJ1-6 and V is TRBV6-6; possibly TRBD1 for D (5 bases). Between the trimmed V and J ends, which lost 7 bases and 10 bases, there was a span of 11 bases. This CDR3 has 12 amino acids. Germline assignment: CDR1 MNHNY and CDR2 SVGAGI (reference sequence).

The V and J genes are TRBV15 and TRBJ2-5; D not resolved. V was pared by 0 bases and J by 5 bases, with 7 bases between. Germline-derived CDR1 and CDR2 are LNHNV and YYDKDF (reference sequence). This CDR3 is 13 amino acids long. The CDR3 DNA sequence: TGTGCCACCAGCAGAGATCCCCCGGAGACCCAGTACTTC. Translating it yields CATSRDPPETQYF.

V is TRBV6-2 or TRBV6-3 and J is TRBJ2-1, with TRBD2 matching 13 bases. The CDR3 sequence is 15 residues long. V shed 2 bases and J 5 bases; nucleotides not matched to a gene: 0. Germline V lookup: CDR1 MNHEY, CDR2 SVGEGT. The CDR3 bases are TGTGCCAGCAGTTACGGGACTAGCGGGAACAATGAGCAGTTCTTC. Its protein is CASSYGTSGNNEQFF.

The CDR3 DNA reads as TGTGCCAGCAGTGCCGGGACAGGCAACTATGGCTACACCTTC. Translated: CASSAGTGNYGYTF. This sequence joins TRBV9 and TRBJ1-2; TRBD1 aligns across 8 bases. CDR3 size: 14 residues. V was pared by 5 bases and J by 2 bases, with 5 bases of the junction left unmatched. The V gene's germline CDR1 is SGDLS and CDR2 YYNGEE.

In its sample, this clone was seen once. This chain joins TRBV27 and TRBJ1-2; D gene ambiguous. The CDR3 is 14 amino acids. V was pared by 2 bases and J by 4 bases, with 11 bases between. The germline V gene encodes CDR1 MNHEY and CDR2 SMNVEV (reference sequence). The CDR3 coding sequence is TGTGCCAGCAGTTTAGACTATACGCTCTATGGCTACACCTTC. The encoded protein is CASSLDYTLYGYTF.

This chain links TRBV5-1 with TRBJ1-6; a weak D match, TRBD1 (6 bases). V was cut by 4 bases and J by 8 bases, with 19 bases left in between. CDR1 is SGHRS and CDR2 is YFSETQ in the germline V gene. The CDR3 spans 16 residues. CDR3 amino acids: CASSEPVGTIHSPLHF. The CDR3 region has the DNA TGCGCCAGCAGCGAACCGGTTGGGACAATCCATTCACCCCTCCACTTT.

The V and J genes are TRBV5-1 and TRBJ2-7; a possible D gene is TRBD1 (5 bases). Trimming removed 4 bases at V and 2 bases at J, with 19 bases between. The germline gives CDR1 SGHRS, CDR2 YFSETQ. The CDR3 length is 16 residues. CDR3 nucleotide sequence: TGCGCCAGCAGCCTGATTGGGGCCGCTCCGGCCTACGAGCAGTACTTC. The encoded protein is CASSLIGAAPAYEQYF.

This clone has more than one count but fewer than ten. The gene calls are TRBV11-2 and TRBJ2-4; 10 bases align to TRBD2. Germline trimming cut 5 bases from V and 7 bases from J; bases unmatched to any gene: 5. Germline CDR1 SGHAT, CDR2 FQNNGV. The CDR3 covers 14 residues. The CDR3 bases are TGTGCCAGCAGCGTAGGACTAGCGGAGAACATTCAGTACTTC. Its translation: CASSVGLAENIQYF.

V usage is TRBV6-5 and J usage is TRBJ1-6; D is undetermined. Germline V lookup: CDR1 MNHEY, CDR2 SVGAGI. The V end lost 0 bases, the J end lost 3 bases, and 6 bases lay between the germline ends. This CDR3 is 15 amino acids long. CDR3: CASSYSDNYNSPLHF. The CDR3 DNA follows: TGTGCCAGCAGTTACTCAGACAACTATAATTCACCCCTCCACTTT.

The chain carries TRBV6-1 and TRBJ1-4; D is unclear. The CDR3 extends over 13 amino acids. V was clipped by 3 bases and J by 3 bases, with 5 bases between them. The germline V gene has CDR1 MNHNS and CDR2 SASEGT. The CDR3 DNA reads TGTGCCAGCAGTGACCGTCCTAATGAAAAACTGTTTTTT. Residues: CASSDRPNEKLFF.

The chain combines TRBV18 with TRBJ1-6; 8 bases are a match to TRBD1. CDR3 length: 15 residues. With V trimmed by 6 bases and J by 7 bases, 8 bases remained unmatched. Germline V CDR1 and CDR2: KGHSH, LQKENI. This chain's CDR3 is CASSRTTGVNSPLHF. For the CDR3, the DNA is TGTGCCAGCTCCCGAACGACAGGGGTGAATTCACCCCTCCACTTT.